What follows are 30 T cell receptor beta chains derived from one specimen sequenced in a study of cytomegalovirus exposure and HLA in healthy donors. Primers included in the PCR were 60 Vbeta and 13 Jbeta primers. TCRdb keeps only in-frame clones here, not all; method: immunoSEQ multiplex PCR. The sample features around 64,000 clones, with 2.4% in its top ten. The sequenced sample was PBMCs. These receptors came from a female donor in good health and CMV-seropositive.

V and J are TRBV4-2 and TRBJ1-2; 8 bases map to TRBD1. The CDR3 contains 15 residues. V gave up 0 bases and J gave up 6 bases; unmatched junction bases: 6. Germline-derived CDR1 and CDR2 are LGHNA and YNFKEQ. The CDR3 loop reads CASSQERQGADGYTF. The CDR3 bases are TGTGCCAGCAGCCAAGAGAGGCAGGGGGCTGATGGCTACACCTTC.

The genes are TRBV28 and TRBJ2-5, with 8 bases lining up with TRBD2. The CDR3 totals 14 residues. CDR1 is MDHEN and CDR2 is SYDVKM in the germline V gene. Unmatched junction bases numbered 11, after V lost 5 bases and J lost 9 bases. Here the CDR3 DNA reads TGTGCCAGCAGTCCGCTTAGCGGGGCGCGTTCCCAGTACTTC. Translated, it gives CASSPLSGARSQYF.

Here the CDR3 DNA reads TGTGCCAGCAGCGTAGTCCAGGGGACGGGCTATGGCTACACCTTC. It is translated as CASSVVQGTGYGYTF. The chain combines TRBV9 with TRBJ1-2, with D possibly being TRBD1 (6 bases). From germline, CDR1 is SGDLS and CDR2 YYNGEE. With 0 bases removed from V and 4 bases from J, the gap between germline ends came to 13 bases. The CDR3 covers 15 residues.

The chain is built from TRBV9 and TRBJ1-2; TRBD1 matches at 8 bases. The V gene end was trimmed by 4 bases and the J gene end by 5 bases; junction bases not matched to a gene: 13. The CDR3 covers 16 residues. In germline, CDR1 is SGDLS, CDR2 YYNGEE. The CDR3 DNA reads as TGTGCCAGCAGCATCCAGGACAGGGCAGAAGGGTATGGCTACACCTTC. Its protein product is CASSIQDRAEGYGYTF.

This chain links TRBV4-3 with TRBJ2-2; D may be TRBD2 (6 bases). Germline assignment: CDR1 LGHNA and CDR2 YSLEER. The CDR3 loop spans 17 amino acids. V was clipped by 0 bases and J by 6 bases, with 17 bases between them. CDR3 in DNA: TGCGCCAGCAGCCAAGATCTTGGAGGGGTGTGGGCCGGGGAGCTGTTTTTT. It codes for CASSQDLGGVWAGELFF.

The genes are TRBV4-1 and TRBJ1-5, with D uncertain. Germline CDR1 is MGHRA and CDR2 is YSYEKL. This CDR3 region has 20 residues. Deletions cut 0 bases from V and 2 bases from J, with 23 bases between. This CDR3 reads CASSQEKSLGIGGGNQPQHF. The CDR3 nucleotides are TGCGCCAGCAGCCAAGAAAAATCTCTGGGAATAGGAGGTGGCAATCAGCCCCAGCATTTT.

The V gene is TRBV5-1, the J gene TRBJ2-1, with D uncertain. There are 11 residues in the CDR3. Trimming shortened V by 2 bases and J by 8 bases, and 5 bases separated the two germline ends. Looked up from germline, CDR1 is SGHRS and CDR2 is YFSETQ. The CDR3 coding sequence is TGCGCCAGCAGCTTAGCCTATGAGCAGTTCTTC. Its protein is CASSLAYEQFF.

The CDR3 is CASSLEGAALKSPLHF. The CDR3 nucleotides are TGTGCCAGCAGCTTAGAGGGGGCCGCTTTAAAATCACCCCTCCACTTT. The chain uses TRBV7-2 and TRBJ1-6; 7 bases are a match to TRBD1. V lost 1 base and J lost 10; bases outside the gene matches: 10. Germline-derived CDR1 and CDR2 are SGHTA and FQGNSA. The CDR3 contains 16 residues. Complete variable domain (other parts from reference TRBV7-2 and TRBJ1-6): GAGVSQSPSNKVTEKGKDVELRCDPISGHTALYWYRQSLGQGLEFLIYFQGNSAPDKSGLPSDRFSAERTGGSVSTLTIQRTQQEDSAVYLCASSLEGAALKSPLHFGNGTRLTVT.

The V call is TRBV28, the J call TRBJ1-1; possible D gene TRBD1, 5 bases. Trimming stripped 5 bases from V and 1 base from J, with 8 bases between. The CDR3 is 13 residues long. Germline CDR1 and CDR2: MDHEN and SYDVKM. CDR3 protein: CASSGQGNTEAFF. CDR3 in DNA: TGTGCCAGCAGTGGGCAGGGGAACACTGAAGCTTTCTTT.

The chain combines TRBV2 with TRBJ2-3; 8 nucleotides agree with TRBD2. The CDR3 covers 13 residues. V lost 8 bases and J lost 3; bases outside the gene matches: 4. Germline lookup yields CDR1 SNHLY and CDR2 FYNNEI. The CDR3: CASRREVTDTQYF. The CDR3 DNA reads TGTGCCAGCCGGCGGGAGGTAACAGATACGCAGTATTTT.

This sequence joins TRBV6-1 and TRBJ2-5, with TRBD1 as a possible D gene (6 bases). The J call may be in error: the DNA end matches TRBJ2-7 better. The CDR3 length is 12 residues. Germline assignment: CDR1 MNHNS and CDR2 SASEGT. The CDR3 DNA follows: TGTGCCAGCAGTGAAACAGGGCCCGAGCAGTACTTC. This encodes CASSETGPEQYF.

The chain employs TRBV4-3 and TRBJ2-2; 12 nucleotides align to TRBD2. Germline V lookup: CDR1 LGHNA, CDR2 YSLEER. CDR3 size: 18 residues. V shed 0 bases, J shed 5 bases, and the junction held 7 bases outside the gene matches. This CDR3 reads CASSQDGLAGGRTGELFF. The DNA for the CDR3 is TGCGCCAGCAGCCAAGATGGCCTAGCGGGGGGGCGAACCGGGGAGCTGTTTTTT.

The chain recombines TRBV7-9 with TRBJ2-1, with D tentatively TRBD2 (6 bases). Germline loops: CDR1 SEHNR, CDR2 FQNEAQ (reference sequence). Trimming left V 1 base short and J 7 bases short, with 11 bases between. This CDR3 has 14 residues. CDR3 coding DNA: TGTGCCAGCAGCTTAGTGGGGGGTGGTAATGAGCAGTTCTTC. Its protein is CASSLVGGGNEQFF. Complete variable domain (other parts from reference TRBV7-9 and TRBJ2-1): DTGVSQNPRHKITKRGQNVTFRCDPISEHNRLYWYRQTLGQGPEFLTYFQNEAQLEKSRLLSDRFSAERPKGSFSTLEIQRTEQGDSAMYLCASSLVGGGNEQFFGPGTRLTVL.

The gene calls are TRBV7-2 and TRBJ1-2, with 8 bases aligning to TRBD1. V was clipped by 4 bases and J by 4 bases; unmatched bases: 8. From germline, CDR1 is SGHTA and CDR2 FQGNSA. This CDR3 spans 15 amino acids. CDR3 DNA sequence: TGTGCCAGCAGCTCTAAGGACAGGGTGAGCTATGGCTACACCTTC. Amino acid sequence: CASSSKDRVSYGYTF.

The DNA of the CDR3 is TGTGCTAGTGGTGCGGACAGGGTTAAGGGCACTGAAGCTTTCTTT. This translates into CASGADRVKGTEAFF. The V and J genes are TRBV12-5 and TRBJ1-1; TRBD1 aligns across 8 bases. CDR3 length: 15 residues. The J segment lost 4 bases and the V segment lost 5 bases, leaving 9 bases of the junction unmatched. CDR1 LGHNT and CDR2 FRNRAP come from the germline V gene.

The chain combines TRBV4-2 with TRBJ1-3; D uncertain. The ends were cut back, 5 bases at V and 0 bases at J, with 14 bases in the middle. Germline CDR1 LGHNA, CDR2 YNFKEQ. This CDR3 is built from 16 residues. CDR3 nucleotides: TGTGCCAGCAGCTTTCAAGTAACTCCCTCTGGAAACACCATATATTTT. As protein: CASSFQVTPSGNTIYF.

The CDR3: CASSSGQGNFQETQYF. The CDR3 coding sequence is TGTGCCAGCAGTTCGGGACAGGGTAATTTCCAAGAGACCCAGTACTTC. V and J are TRBV6-6 and TRBJ2-5; 9 nucleotides align to TRBD1. Looked up from germline, CDR1 is MNHNY and CDR2 is SVGAGI (reference sequence). This CDR3 contains 16 residues. The junction had 7 bases not matched to a gene; V was cut back by 4 bases and J by 1 base.

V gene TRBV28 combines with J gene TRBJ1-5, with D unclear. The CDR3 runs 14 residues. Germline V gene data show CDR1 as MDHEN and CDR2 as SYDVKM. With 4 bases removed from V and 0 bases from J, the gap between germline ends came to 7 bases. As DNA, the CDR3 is TGTGCCAGCAGTTATTCCAGTAGCAATCAGCCCCAGCATTTT. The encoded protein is CASSYSSSNQPQHF.

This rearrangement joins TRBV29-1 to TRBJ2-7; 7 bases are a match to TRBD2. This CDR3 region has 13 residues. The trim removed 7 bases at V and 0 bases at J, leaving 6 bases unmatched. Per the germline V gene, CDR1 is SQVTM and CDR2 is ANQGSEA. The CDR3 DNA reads TGCAGCGCCCTAGCGGTGAGCTCCTACGAGCAGTACTTC. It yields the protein CSALAVSSYEQYF.

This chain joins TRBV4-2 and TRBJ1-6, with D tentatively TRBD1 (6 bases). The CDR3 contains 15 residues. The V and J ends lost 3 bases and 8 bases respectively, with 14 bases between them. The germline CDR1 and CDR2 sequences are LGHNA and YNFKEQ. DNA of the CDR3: TGTGCCAGCAGCCAGACAGGAGAGGGATATTCACCCCTCCACTTT. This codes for CASSQTGEGYSPLHF.

The CDR3 coding sequence is TGTGCCAGCAGTTTGAGGTGGGGGGGCAATGAGCAGTTCTTC. It translates to CASSLRWGGNEQFF. This sequence joins TRBV6-4 and TRBJ2-1; 7 bases map to TRBD2. With 5 bases clipped from V and 6 bases from J, the junction kept 7 bases outside the gene matches. Germline V CDR1 and CDR2: MRHNA, SNTAGT. The CDR3 is made up of 14 amino acids.

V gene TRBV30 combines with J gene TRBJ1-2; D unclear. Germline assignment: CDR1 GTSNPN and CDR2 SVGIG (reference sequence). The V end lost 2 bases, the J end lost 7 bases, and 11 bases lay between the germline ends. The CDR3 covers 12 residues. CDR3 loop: CAWSPPESGYTF. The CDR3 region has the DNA TGTGCCTGGAGTCCACCCGAGTCTGGCTACACCTTC.

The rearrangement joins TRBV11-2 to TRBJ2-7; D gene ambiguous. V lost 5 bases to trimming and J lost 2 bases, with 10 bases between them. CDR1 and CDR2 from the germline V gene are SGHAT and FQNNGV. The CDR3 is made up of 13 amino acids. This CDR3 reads CASSLEVTYEQYF. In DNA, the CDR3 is TGTGCCAGCAGCCTTGAGGTCACCTACGAGCAGTACTTC.

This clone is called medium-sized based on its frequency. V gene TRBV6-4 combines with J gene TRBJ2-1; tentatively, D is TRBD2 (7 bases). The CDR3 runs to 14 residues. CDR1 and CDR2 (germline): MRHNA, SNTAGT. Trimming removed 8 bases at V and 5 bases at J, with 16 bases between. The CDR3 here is CASGPEGGDNEQFF. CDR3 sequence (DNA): TGTGCCAGCGGGCCCGAGGGGGGGGACAATGAGCAGTTCTTC.

The DNA for the CDR3 is TGTGCCAGTAGTATAGATCAGCGGCCAATAAGTCGGCCCCAGCATTTT. Amino acids: CASSIDQRPISRPQHF. The chain joins TRBV19 to TRBJ1-5; D unclear. Germline values: CDR1 LNHDA, CDR2 SQIVND (reference sequence). The V gene lost 0 bases and the J gene lost 9 bases, with 18 bases spanning the gap. CDR3 length: 16 amino acids.

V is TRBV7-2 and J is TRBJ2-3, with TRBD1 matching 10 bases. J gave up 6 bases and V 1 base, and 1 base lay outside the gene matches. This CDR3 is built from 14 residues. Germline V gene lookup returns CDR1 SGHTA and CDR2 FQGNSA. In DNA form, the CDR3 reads TGTGCCAGCAGCTTAGGACAGGGGGCCGATACGCAGTATTTT. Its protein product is CASSLGQGADTQYF.

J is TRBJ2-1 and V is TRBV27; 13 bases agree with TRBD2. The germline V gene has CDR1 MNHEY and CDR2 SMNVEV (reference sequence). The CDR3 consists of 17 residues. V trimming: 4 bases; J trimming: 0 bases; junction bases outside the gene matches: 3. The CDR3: CASSSGLAGASYNEQFF. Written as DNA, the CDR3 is TGTGCCAGCAGTTCTGGACTAGCGGGAGCCTCCTACAATGAGCAGTTCTTC.

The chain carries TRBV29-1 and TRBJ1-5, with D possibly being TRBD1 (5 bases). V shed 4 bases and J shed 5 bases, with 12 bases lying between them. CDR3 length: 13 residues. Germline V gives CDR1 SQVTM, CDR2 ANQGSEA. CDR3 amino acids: CSVGQGGDQPQHF. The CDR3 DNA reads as TGCAGCGTTGGCCAGGGAGGGGATCAGCCCCAGCATTTT.

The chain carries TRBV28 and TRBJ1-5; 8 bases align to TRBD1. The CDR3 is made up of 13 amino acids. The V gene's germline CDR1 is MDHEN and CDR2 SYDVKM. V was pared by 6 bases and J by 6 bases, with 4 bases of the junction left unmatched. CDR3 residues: CASRTGAGQPQHF. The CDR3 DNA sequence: TGTGCCAGCAGGACAGGGGCGGGTCAGCCCCAGCATTTT.

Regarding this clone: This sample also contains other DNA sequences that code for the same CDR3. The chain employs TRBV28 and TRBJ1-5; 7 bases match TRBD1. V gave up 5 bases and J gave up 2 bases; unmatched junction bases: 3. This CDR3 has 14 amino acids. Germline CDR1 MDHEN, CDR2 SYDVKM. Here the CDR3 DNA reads TGTGCCAGCAGTCTTGGACAGGGCAATCAGCCCCAGCATTTT. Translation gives CASSLGQGNQPQHF. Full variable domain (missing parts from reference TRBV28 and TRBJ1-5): DVKVTQSSRYLVKRTGEKVFLECVQDMDHENMFWYRQDPGLGLRLIYFSYDVKMKEKGDIPEGYSVSREKKERFSLILESASTNQTSMYLCASSLGQGNQPQHFGDGTRLSIL.